Listed below are T cell receptor beta chains from one sample, sequenced in a study of T cell repertoires in aging, cancer and after chemotherapy. In TCRdb, the multiplex PCR reads were re-called with MiXCR into one record per CDR3 protein. This table has approximately 12,000 distinct CDR3 sequences, approximately 24% appearing once. Sequencing was done on a sample of blood. These receptors were taken from a human donor in good health. Each CDR3 is given with its conserved first and last residue. D genes are given only for firm matches. Size is stated for part of the rows, as once, few or many counts, or as a class when the clone is expanded.

J | D | V | size | DNA | CDR3
TRBJ2-1 | TRBD2 | TRBV18 | NA | TGTGCCAGCTCACCAAATAGAGCGGGGGTAACCTACAATGAGCAGTTCTTC | CASSPNRAGVTYNEQFF
TRBJ2-2 | NA | TRBV30 | medium-sized | TGTGCCTGCCTCCCTCGAGAGGGGTTTATCGGGGAGCTGTTTTTT | CACLPREGFIGELFF
TRBJ1-1 | NA | TRBV5-6 | NA | TGTGCCAGCAGCTTGCCGACAGGTATGGCTGAAGCTTTCTTT | CASSLPTGMAEAFF
TRBJ2-7 | TRBD2 | TRBV30 | medium-sized | TGTGCCTGGAGTAAGCGGGGGGGCGACGAGCAGTACTTC | CAWSKRGGDEQYF
TRBJ1-2 | NA | TRBV7-9 | NA | TGTGCCAGCAGACGACAGGCAACCATCCAGGGCTGTGGCTACACCTTC | CASRRQATIQGCGYTF
TRBJ1-5 | TRBD1 | TRBV6-5 | NA | TGTGCCAGCAGTTACCCTAAGAAGACAGGGCCTTGGAGGTGCCCCCAGCATTTT | CASSYPKKTGPWRCPQHF
TRBJ2-2 | TRBD1 | TRBV5-1 | few | TGCGCCAGCAGTAGGACAGGGGGCACCGGGGAGCTGTTTTTT | CASSRTGGTGELFF
TRBJ2-3 | NA | TRBV7-3 | NA | TGTGCCAGCAGCTTATTGGGCGGGGTGGGAGATACGCAGTATTTT | CASSLLGGVGDTQYF
TRBJ2-3 | TRBD2 | TRBV7-2 | NA | TGTGCCAGCAGCTTGTGGCTAGCGGGGGGTCTAACAGATACGCAGTATTTT | CASSLWLAGGLTDTQYF
TRBJ1-4 | NA | TRBV19 | medium-sized | TGTGCCAGTAGTATACTACGACAGTCTGCAACTAATGAAAAACTGTTTTTT | CASSILRQSATNEKLFF
TRBJ2-5 | TRBD2 | TRBV6-2/TRBV6-3 | NA | TGTGCCAGCAGTTTACGTGGGGGAGGGGAGACCCAGTACTTC | CASSLRGGGETQYF
TRBJ1-2 | NA | TRBV10-3 | NA | TGTGCCATCAGTGCCAGTGGGGGGCTTAACTATGGCTACACCTTC | CAISASGGLNYGYTF
TRBJ2-3 | NA | TRBV27 | few | TGTGCCAGCAGTTTAATTCAACCCAGGGGAAGTAACACAGATACGCAGTATTTT | CASSLIQPRGSNTDTQYF
TRBJ1-2 | NA | TRBV19 | few | TGTGCCAGTAGTATAGATGGGGCCAGGAACAATGGCTACACCTTC | CASSIDGARNNGYTF
TRBJ1-2 | NA | TRBV6-1 | NA | TGTGCCAGCAGTGAAGCTACCAGGGGCATGGGGGGCTACACCTTC | CASSEATRGMGGYTF
TRBJ1-1 | NA | TRBV5-4 | few | TGTGCCAGCAGCTTGGTGGGGGCTCTGGAGGGCACTGAAGCTTTCTTT | CASSLVGALEGTEAFF
TRBJ1-2 | TRBD1 | TRBV19 | medium-sized | TGTGCCAGTAGATCCCTCATTGACAGGGGGTACTATGGCTACACCTTC | CASRSLIDRGYYGYTF
TRBJ1-5 | NA | TRBV18 | NA | TGTGCCAGCTCTACCACCGGGAGCGGCAATCAGCCCCAGCATTTT | CASSTTGSGNQPQHF
TRBJ1-6 | NA | TRBV19 | medium-sized | TGTGCCAGTAGAGCGAGCTCCTATAATTCACCCCTCCACTTT | CASRASSYNSPLHF
TRBJ2-1 | NA | TRBV29-1 | medium-sized | TGCAGCGTTGAAGATCTGGTGCAGGGTGATTCCTACAATGAGCAGTTCTTC | CSVEDLVQGDSYNEQFF
TRBJ1-6 | NA | TRBV4-1 | NA | TGCGCCAGCAGCCTAACTCTTAATTCACCCCTCCACTTT | CASSLTLNSPLHF
TRBJ2-7 | TRBD1 | TRBV19 | medium-sized | TGTGCCAGTAGTTTGCGGACAGGGCCCTCCTACGAGCAGTACTTC | CASSLRTGPSYEQYF
TRBJ2-2 | TRBD2 | TRBV20-1 | few | TGCAGTGCTAGATCTCCCAGTTTTGGCGGGGGGGCCGGGGAGCTGTTTTTT | CSARSPSFGGGAGELFF
TRBJ2-5 | NA | TRBV20-1 | medium-sized | TGCAGTGCTCGGCAGCTCGAGACCCAGTACTTC | CSARQLETQYF
TRBJ2-7 | NA | TRBV5-6 | NA | TGTGCCAGCAGCTTTCAGGGGCCTGCCTACGAGCAGTACTTC | CASSFQGPAYEQYF
TRBJ2-3 | NA | TRBV18 | NA | TGTGCCAGCTTACAATCTAGCACAGATACGCAGTATTTT | CASLQSSTDTQYF